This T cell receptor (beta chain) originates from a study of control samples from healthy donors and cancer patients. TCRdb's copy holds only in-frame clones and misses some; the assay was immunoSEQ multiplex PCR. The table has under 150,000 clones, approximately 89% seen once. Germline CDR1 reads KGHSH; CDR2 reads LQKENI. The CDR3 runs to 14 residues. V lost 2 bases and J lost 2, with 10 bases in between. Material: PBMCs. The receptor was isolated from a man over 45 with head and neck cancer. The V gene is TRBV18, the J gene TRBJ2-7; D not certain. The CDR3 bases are TGTGCCAGCTCACCATTGGCAGTTACCTACGAGCAGTACTTC. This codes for CASSPLAVTYEQYF. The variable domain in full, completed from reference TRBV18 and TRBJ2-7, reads NAGVMQNPRHLVRRRGQEARLRCSPMKGHSHVYWYRQLPEEGLKFMVYLQKENIIDESGMPKERFSAEFPKEGPSILRIQQVVRGDSAAYFCASSPLAVTYEQYFGPGTRLTVT.